Listed here are 3 T cell receptor beta chains from one sample, sequenced in a study of cytomegalovirus exposure and HLA in healthy donors. Primers included in the PCR were 60 Vbeta and 13 Jbeta primers. Assay: immunoSEQ multiplex PCR; the TCRdb copy retains only in-frame clones and omits some. The repertoire holds about 130,000 clones, with 77% as singletons. What was sequenced was PBMCs. The receptors come from a male donor in good health and CMV-seropositive.

The chain carries TRBV25-1 and TRBJ2-7; 10 nucleotides agree with TRBD2. The CDR3 has 14 residues. Trimming took 4 bases from V and 5 from J; bases not matched to a gene: 5. The germline V gene encodes CDR1 MGHDK and CDR2 SYGVNS. The CDR3 loop reads CASSALAGRHEQYF. DNA of the CDR3: TGTGCCAGCAGTGCACTAGCGGGACGTCACGAGCAGTACTTC.

Written as DNA, the CDR3 is TGTGCCAGCAGTGAAGCAGGGTGGTTTCAGCCCCAGCATTTT. Amino acids: CASSEAGWFQPQHF. V gene TRBV25-1 combines with J gene TRBJ1-5; possible D gene TRBD1, 5 bases. Deletions cut 2 bases from V and 6 bases from J, with 11 bases between. CDR1 is MGHDK and CDR2 is SYGVNS in the germline V gene. The CDR3 sequence is 14 residues long.

The gene calls are TRBV7-9 and TRBJ1-1, with 12 bases identical to TRBD1. CDR3 length equals 16 residues. V shed 3 bases and J 1 base; nucleotides not matched to a gene: 3. From germline, CDR1 is SEHNR and CDR2 FQNEAQ (reference sequence). CDR3 coding DNA: TGTGCCAGCAGCTTGGGGGACAGGGGGCGGAACACTGAAGCTTTCTTT. This codes for CASSLGDRGRNTEAFF.